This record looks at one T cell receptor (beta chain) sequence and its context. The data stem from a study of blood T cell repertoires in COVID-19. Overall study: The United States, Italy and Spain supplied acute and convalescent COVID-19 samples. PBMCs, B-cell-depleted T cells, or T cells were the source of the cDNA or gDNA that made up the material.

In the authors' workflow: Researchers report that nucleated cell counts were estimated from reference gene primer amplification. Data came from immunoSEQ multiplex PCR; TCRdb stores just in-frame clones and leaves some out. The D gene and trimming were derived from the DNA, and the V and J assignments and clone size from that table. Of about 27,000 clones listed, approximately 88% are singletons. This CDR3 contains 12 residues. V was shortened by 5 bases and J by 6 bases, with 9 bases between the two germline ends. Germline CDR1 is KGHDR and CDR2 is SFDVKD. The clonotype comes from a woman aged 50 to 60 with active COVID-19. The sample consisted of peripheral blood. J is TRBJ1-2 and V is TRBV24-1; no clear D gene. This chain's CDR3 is CATSAGADGYTF. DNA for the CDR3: TGTGCCACCAGTGCGGGAGCAGATGGCTACACCTTC.